These 13 T cell receptor beta chains share one sample of origin, sequenced in a study of T cell responses to AZD1222 COVID-19 vaccine. Data came from immunoSEQ multiplex PCR; TCRdb stores just in-frame clones and leaves some out. The sample has 120,000 or so clones; more than 70% are singletons. Sequenced here: peripheral blood, sampled on day 0 of AZD1222 vaccination. These receptors came from an adult in good health.

The chain couples TRBV5-1 to TRBJ2-1, with 8 bases lining up with TRBD2. The CDR3 runs 16 residues. Trimming removed 4 bases from V and 0 bases from J; junction bases left unmatched: 6. CDR1 SGHRS and CDR2 YFSETQ come from the germline V gene. CDR3 nucleotides: TGCGCCAGCAGCCGCCAGCGGGGGAACTCCTACAATGAGCAGTTCTTC. Protein: CASSRQRGNSYNEQFF.

V usage is TRBV2 and J usage is TRBJ2-3; D gene unclear. Trimming left V 7 bases short and J 5 bases short, with 7 bases between. Germline values: CDR1 SNHLY, CDR2 FYNNEI. The CDR3 sequence is 11 residues long. The CDR3 reads CASTLGDTQYF. The CDR3 DNA reads TGTGCCAGCACTTTGGGAGATACGCAGTATTTT.

This rearrangement joins TRBV18 to TRBJ1-4; D remains unclear. The CDR3 extends over 14 amino acids. Germline CDR1 reads KGHSH; CDR2 reads LQKENI. Between the trimmed V and J ends, which lost 4 bases and 0 bases, there was a span of 6 bases. CDR3 sequence (DNA): TGTGCCAGCTCACTGGCTGCAACTAATGAAAAACTGTTTTTT. Protein sequence: CASSLAATNEKLFF.

In DNA form, the CDR3 reads TGTGCCAGCAGCTTAGAGGGGGTCGCTTGGGGCTACACCTTC. It translates to CASSLEGVAWGYTF. The V and J genes are TRBV7-8 and TRBJ1-2; D might be TRBD1 (6 bases). Between the trimmed V and J ends, which lost 1 base and 8 bases, there was a span of 14 bases. CDR3 length: 14 amino acids. Germline V gene lookup returns CDR1 SGHVS and CDR2 FQNEAQ.

The chain carries TRBV5-6 and TRBJ1-1; D gene unclear. The germline V gene encodes CDR1 SGHDT and CDR2 YYEEEE. CDR3 size: 12 residues. Trimming pared 2 bases from V and 0 bases from J, leaving 2 bases between. CDR3 bases: TGTGCCAGCAGCTTCGTGAACACTGAAGCTTTCTTT. Its translation is CASSFVNTEAFF. The full variable domain, in which reference TRBV5-6 and TRBJ1-1 provide the parts outside the CDR3, is DAGVTQSPTHLIKTRGQQVTLRCSPKSGHDTVSWYQQALGQGPQFIFQYYEEEERQRGNFPDRFSGHQFPNYSSELNVNALLLGDSALYLCASSFVNTEAFFGQGTRLTVV.

The J gene is TRBJ1-4, the V gene TRBV7-8, with D tentatively TRBD1 (6 bases). This CDR3 has 16 residues. Germline CDR1 SGHVS, CDR2 FQNEAQ. Trimming removed 3 bases from V and 1 base from J, with 12 bases in between. CDR3 bases: TGTGCCAGCAGCTTTCAGGGGACGCGAACTAATGAAAAACTGTTTTTT. Protein sequence: CASSFQGTRTNEKLFF.

The genes are TRBV30 and TRBJ2-1; TRBD2 agrees at 13 bases. Looked up from germline, CDR1 is GTSNPN and CDR2 is SVGIG (reference sequence). Trimming removed 7 bases from V and 3 bases from J; junction bases left unmatched: 6. This CDR3 region has 15 residues. The CDR3 loop reads CASRTSGGLYNEQFF. CDR3 sequence (DNA): TGTGCCTCCAGGACTAGCGGGGGACTCTACAATGAGCAGTTCTTC.

The chain links TRBV29-1 to TRBJ2-5, with TRBD2 identical over 9 bases. The CDR3 totals 15 residues. Germline values: CDR1 SQVTM, CDR2 ANQGSEA. The J segment lost 4 bases and the V segment lost 4 bases, leaving 10 bases of the junction unmatched. The CDR3 loop is CSVGSVAGGRETQYF. The CDR3 DNA reads as TGCAGCGTTGGGTCTGTGGCGGGGGGGCGAGAGACCCAGTACTTC.

The rearrangement uses TRBV3-1 (or the pseudogene TRBV3-2) and TRBJ2-7; the D gene could be TRBD1 or TRBD2 (7 bases each). The V gene's germline CDR1 is LGHDT and CDR2 YNNKEL (reference sequence). Trimming took 4 bases from V and 7 from J, leaving 20 bases between them. This CDR3 has 15 residues. DNA for the CDR3: TGTGCCAGCAGCCCCTGGGAGGGGACAGTGAGGGAGCAGTACTTC. Its protein product is CASSPWEGTVREQYF.

V and J are TRBV6-2 or TRBV6-3 and TRBJ1-5, with D possibly being TRBD1 (5 bases). The CDR3 consists of 13 residues. Trimming took off 4 bases at V and 6 bases at J, with 10 bases between the two ends. Germline lookup yields CDR1 MNHEY and CDR2 SVGEGT. As DNA, the CDR3 is TGTGCCAGCAGTTCAGGGTCGGGTCAGCCCCAGCATTTT. This gives the protein CASSSGSGQPQHF.

The J gene is TRBJ1-1, the V gene TRBV28; no clear D. The CDR3 is made up of 12 amino acids. The germline V and J ends were trimmed by 5 bases and 4 bases, with 8 bases remaining between them. Germline V gene data show CDR1 as MDHEN and CDR2 as SYDVKM. CDR3: CASSRSRTEAFF. CDR3 DNA sequence: TGTGCCAGCAGTCGGTCCCGCACTGAAGCTTTCTTT.

The chain recombines TRBV28 with TRBJ1-5; D unclear. Looked up from germline, CDR1 is MDHEN and CDR2 is SYDVKM. This CDR3 has 13 amino acids. The V end lost 1 base, the J end lost 6 bases, and 7 bases lay between the germline ends. The CDR3 region is CASSLFPGQPQHF. CDR3 nucleotides: TGTGCCAGCAGTTTATTCCCAGGTCAGCCCCAGCATTTT.

The chain links TRBV12-3 or TRBV12-4 to TRBJ2-7; 8 nucleotides align to TRBD1. The J segment lost 6 bases and the V segment lost 4 bases, leaving 5 bases of the junction unmatched. The CDR3 has 13 residues. For the CDR3, the DNA is TGTGCCAGCAGTTCGCAGGGGGCGACCGAGCAGTACTTC. This sequence encodes CASSSQGATEQYF.